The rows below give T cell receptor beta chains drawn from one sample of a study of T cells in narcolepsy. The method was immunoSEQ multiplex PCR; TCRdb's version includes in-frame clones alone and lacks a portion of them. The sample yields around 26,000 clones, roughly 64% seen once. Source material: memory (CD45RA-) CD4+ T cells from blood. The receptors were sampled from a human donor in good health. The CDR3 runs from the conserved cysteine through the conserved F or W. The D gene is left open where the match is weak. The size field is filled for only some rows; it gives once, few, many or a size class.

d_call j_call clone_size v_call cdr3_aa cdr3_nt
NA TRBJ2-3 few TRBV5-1 CASSLILTDTQYF TGCGCCAGCAGCTTGATCCTGACAGATACGCAGTATTTT
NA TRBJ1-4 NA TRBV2 CASSDRCEKLFF TGTGCCAGCAGTGACAGGTGTGAAAAACTGTTTTTT
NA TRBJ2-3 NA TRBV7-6 CASSLGGLGGDTQYF TGTGCCAGCAGCTTAGGTGGTCTAGGAGGAGATACGCAGTATTTT
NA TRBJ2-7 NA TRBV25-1 CASSPDYYEQYF TGTGCCAGCAGCCCCGACTACTACGAGCAGTACTTC
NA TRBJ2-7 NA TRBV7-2 CASSLTVSGAEQYF TGTGCCAGCAGCTTAACGGTCTCTGGGGCCGAGCAGTACTTC
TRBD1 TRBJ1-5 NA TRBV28 CASTGGSPNQPQHF TGTGCCAGCACAGGGGGGTCCCCTAATCAGCCCCAGCATTTT
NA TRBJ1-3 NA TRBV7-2 CASSWDGSGNTIYF TGTGCCAGCAGCTGGGACGGGTCTGGAAACACCATATATTTT
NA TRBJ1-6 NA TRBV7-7 CASSLETLSNNSPLHF TGTGCTAGCAGCTTAGAGACACTTTCCAATAATTCACCCCTCCACTTT
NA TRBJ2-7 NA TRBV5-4 CASSPDGAGEQYF TGTGCCAGCAGTCCCGATGGGGCTGGGGAGCAGTACTTC
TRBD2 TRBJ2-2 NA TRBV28 CASTGGVTRLLFF TGTGCCAGCACGGGGGGGGTAACGCGTTTGCTGTTTTTT
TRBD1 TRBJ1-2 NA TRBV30 CAWSVRNRGGGYTF TGTGCCTGGAGTGTACGGAACAGGGGTGGAGGCTACACCTTC
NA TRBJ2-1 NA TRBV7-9 CASSPRVGRTHNEQFF TGTGCCAGCAGCCCGCGAGTTGGCAGGACCCACAATGAGCAGTTCTTC
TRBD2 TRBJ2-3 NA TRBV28 CASSFGLAGVEDTQYF TGTGCCAGCAGTTTCGGACTAGCGGGAGTGGAAGATACGCAGTATTTT
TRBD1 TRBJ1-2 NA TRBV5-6 CASSSLPGQGYGYTF TGTGCCAGCAGCTCACTACCGGGACAGGGTTATGGCTACACCTTC
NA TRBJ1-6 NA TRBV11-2 CASSLIGQSSYNSPLHF TGTGCCAGCAGCTTGATCGGACAGAGCTCCTATAATTCACCCCTCCACTTT
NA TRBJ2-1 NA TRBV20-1 CSALDYNEQFF TGCAGTGCTCTGGACTACAATGAGCAGTTCTTC
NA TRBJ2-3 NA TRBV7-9 CASRPSGDTQYF TGTGCCAGCAGACCCAGTGGAGATACGCAGTATTTT
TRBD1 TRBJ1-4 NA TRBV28 CASIPGQAATNEKLFF TGTGCCAGCATCCCGGGACAGGCGGCAACTAATGAAAAACTGTTTTTT
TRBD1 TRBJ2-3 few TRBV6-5 CASRDRVEDTQYF TGTGCCAGCCGGGACAGGGTGGAAGATACGCAGTATTTT
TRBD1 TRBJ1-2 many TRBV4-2 CASSPGGTGGMENYGYTF TGTGCCAGCAGCCCGGGGGGGACAGGGGGCATGGAGAACTATGGCTACACCTTC
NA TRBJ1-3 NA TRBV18 CASSPESPGLSSGNTIYF TGTGCCAGCTCACCGGAATCCCCAGGACTGAGCTCTGGAAACACCATATATTTT
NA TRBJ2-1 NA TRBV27 CASRSGFSYNEQFF TGTGCCAGCCGCAGCGGATTCTCCTACAATGAGCAGTTCTTC
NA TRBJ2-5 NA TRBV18 CASSPAEAEGETQYF TGTGCCAGCTCACCGGCGGAGGCCGAAGGAGAGACCCAGTACTTC
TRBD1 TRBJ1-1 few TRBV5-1 CASSFYTGQENTEAFF TGCGCCAGCAGCTTCTATACCGGACAGGAGAACACTGAAGCTTTCTTT